The 12 T cell receptor beta chains below were found in one sample sequenced in a study of T-cell reconstitution after alpha-beta-depleted transplantation in children. Researchers prepared the TCRbeta library using unique molecular identifiers, the study reports. TCRdb itself ran the PCR reads through MiXCR, one entry per CDR3 protein. The sample records approximately 110,000 distinct CDR3 sequences, about a tenth being singletons. The specimen comprised PBMCs, sampled before TCRalphabeta/CD19-depleted stem cell transplant. These receptors were collected from a boy between 2 and 10 years old with acute lymphoblastic leukemia, due to receive a stem cell transplant.

This clonotype occurred many times. V is TRBV10-2 and J is TRBJ2-3; D is unclear. This CDR3 is built from 13 residues. CDR1 is WSHSY, CDR2 SAAADI, per germline. Trimming left V 7 bases short and J 3 bases short, with 11 bases between. CDR3 in DNA: TGCGCCAGCAATGACCCTAGGACAGATACGCAGTATTTT. Translated: CASNDPRTDTQYF.

At least ten counts were recorded for this clonotype. V gene TRBV10-3 combines with J gene TRBJ2-5; D unclear. Trimming left V 4 bases short and J 2 bases short, with 17 bases between. Germline V lookup: CDR1 ENHRY, CDR2 SYGVKD. The CDR3 contains 16 residues. CDR3 amino acids: CAISGASLPLQETQYF. CDR3 nucleotides: TGTGCCATCAGTGGGGCTAGTCTCCCCCTACAAGAGACCCAGTACTTC.

In this sample, this clonotype turned up a few times. The chain uses TRBV5-6 and TRBJ2-3, with TRBD1 identical over 7 bases. The CDR3 has 16 amino acids. The J segment lost 2 bases and the V segment lost 1 base, leaving 7 bases of the junction unmatched. Germline lookup yields CDR1 SGHDT and CDR2 YYEEEE. Here the CDR3 reads CASSLRTGIDTDTQYF. CDR3 nucleotide sequence: TGTGCCAGCAGCTTGCGGACAGGCATTGACACAGATACGCAGTATTTT. Combining the CDR3 with reference TRBV5-6 and TRBJ2-3 gives the whole variable domain DAGVTQSPTHLIKTRGQQVTLRCSPKSGHDTVSWYQQALGQGPQFIFQYYEEEERQRGNFPDRFSGHQFPNYSSELNVNALLLGDSALYLCASSLRTGIDTDTQYFGPGTRLTVL.

J is TRBJ2-1 and V is TRBV20-1; 7 positions agree with TRBD2. V dropped 8 bases and J dropped 7; count of bases not matched to a gene: 23. The germline gives CDR1 DFQATT, CDR2 SNEGSKA (reference sequence). CDR3 length: 17 residues. CDR3 sequence: CSSRGLGRGGAVNEQFF. CDR3 DNA: TGCAGTTCCCGGGGCCTCGGTCGCGGGGGAGCCGTTAATGAGCAGTTCTTC.

This clonotype was counted ten times or more. This chain connects TRBV6-5 to TRBJ2-3, with D unresolved. Germline CDR1 is MNHEY and CDR2 is SVGAGI. V was cut by 0 bases and J by 3 bases, with 19 bases left in between. The CDR3 totals 18 residues. This CDR3 is CASSYSTAPRLATDTQYF. DNA of the CDR3: TGTGCCAGCAGTTACTCGACGGCTCCCCGACTTGCTACAGATACGCAGTATTTT.

This clonotype was seen a few times. This chain joins TRBV5-1 and TRBJ2-1; D remains ambiguous. Deletions cut 5 bases from V and 12 bases from J, with 12 bases between. Per germline, CDR1 SGHRS and CDR2 YFSETQ. The CDR3 has 11 amino acids. The CDR3 bases are TGCGCCAGCAGTGGTGACTCAGGGCAGTTCTTC. This sequence encodes CASSGDSGQFF. The complete variable domain, with remaining parts taken from reference TRBV5-1 and TRBJ2-1, reads KAGVTQTPRYLIKTRGQQVTLSCSPISGHRSVSWYQQTPGQGLQFLFEYFSETQRNKGNFPGRFSGRQFSNSRSEMNVSTLELGDSALYLCASSGDSGQFFGPGTRLTVL.

This rearrangement joins TRBV5-1 to TRBJ2-7; D could derive from TRBD1 or TRBD2 (5 bases each). V was cut by 4 bases and J by 6 bases, with 17 bases left in between. This CDR3 comprises 14 residues. Germline CDR1 and CDR2: SGHRS and YFSETQ. The CDR3 bases are TGCGCCAGCAGCCCCCTCGCCGGGGCGCCCGAGCAGTACTTC. This translates into CASSPLAGAPEQYF.

Only a few counts were recorded for this clonotype. The chain has TRBV11-2 and TRBJ1-1; D gene unclear. CDR1 and CDR2 from the germline V gene are SGHAT and FQNNGV. V was shortened by 5 bases and J by 1 base, with 11 bases between the two germline ends. This CDR3 comprises 14 residues. The CDR3 sequence is CASSLPRQNTEAFF. CDR3 in DNA: TGTGCCAGCAGCCTCCCTCGGCAGAACACTGAAGCTTTCTTT.

Only a few counts were recorded for this clonotype. The chain uses TRBV18 and TRBJ1-3; 7 nucleotides line up with TRBD1. This CDR3 comprises 13 residues. The germline CDR1 and CDR2 sequences are KGHSH and LQKENI. The junction had 4 bases not matched to a gene; V was cut back by 5 bases and J by 6 bases. The CDR3 DNA reads as TGTGCCAGCTCAAGGGGACAGCAAAACACCATATATTTT. Encoded protein: CASSRGQQNTIYF.

Remarks on this clonotype: The conserved closing phenylalanine or tryptophan is absent in this CDR3, likely reflecting a read error. V gene TRBV7-7 combines with J gene TRBJ2-1; D unresolved. The CDR3 spans 13 residues. V gave up 10 bases and J gave up 9 bases, with 19 bases separating them. From germline, CDR1 is SSHAT and CDR2 FNYEAQ (reference sequence). CDR3 protein: CAISRASHSEQFS. CDR3 DNA sequence: TGTGCCATCTCTCGGGCCTCACATAGTGAGCAGTTCTCC.

The sample holds a few counts of this clonotype. V gene TRBV6-1 combines with J gene TRBJ1-2; D gene ambiguous. V gave up 3 bases and J gave up 4 bases, with 12 bases separating them. Per the germline V gene, CDR1 is MNHNS and CDR2 is SASEGT. This CDR3 comprises 14 residues. In nucleotides, the CDR3 is TGTGCCAGCAGTGAGACGGAGAGCGGCTATGGCTACACCTTC. This sequence encodes CASSETESGYGYTF.

As regards this clonotype: Sequence at one end of the junction differs from germline and may be a read error. V gene TRBV12-3 or TRBV12-4 combines with J gene TRBJ2-7; TRBD1 matches at 9 bases. The CDR3 runs 15 residues. CDR3 sequence reads: CASSLGGTGTYELYF. CDR3 nucleotide sequence: TGTGCCAGCAGTCTAGGGGGGACAGGGACCTACGAGCTGTACTTC.